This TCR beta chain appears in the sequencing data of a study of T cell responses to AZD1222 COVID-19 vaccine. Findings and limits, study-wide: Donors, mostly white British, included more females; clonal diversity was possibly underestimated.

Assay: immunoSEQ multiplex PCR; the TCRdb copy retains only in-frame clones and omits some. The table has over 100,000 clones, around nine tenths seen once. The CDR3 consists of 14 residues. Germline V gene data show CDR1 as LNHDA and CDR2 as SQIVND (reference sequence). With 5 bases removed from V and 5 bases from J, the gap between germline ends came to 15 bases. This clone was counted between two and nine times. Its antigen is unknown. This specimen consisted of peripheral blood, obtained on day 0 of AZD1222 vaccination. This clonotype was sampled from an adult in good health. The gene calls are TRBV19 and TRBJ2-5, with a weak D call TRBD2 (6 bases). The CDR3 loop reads CASSAQVAGETQYF. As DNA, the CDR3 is TGTGCCAGTAGTGCACAGGTCGCGGGGGAGACCCAGTACTTC. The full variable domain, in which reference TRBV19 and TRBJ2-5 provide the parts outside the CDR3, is DGGITQSPKYLFRKEGQNVTLSCEQNLNHDAMYWYRQDPGQGLRLIYYSQIVNDFQKGDIAEGYSVSREKKESFPLTVTSAQKNPTAFYLCASSAQVAGETQYFGPGTRLLVL.